The clone carrying this T cell receptor beta chain has more than one count but fewer than ten. What it binds is unknown. Clones were read by immunoSEQ multiplex PCR, and TCRdb kept only the in-frame ones, dropping some. This sample has 20,000 to 25,000 clones, with about 88% found just once. This CDR3 has 13 amino acids. The V and J ends lost 4 bases and 2 bases respectively, with 8 bases between them. In germline, CDR1 is SNHLY, CDR2 FYNNEI. This record comes from a study of PD-1 blockade in classical Hodgkin lymphoma. The time point was: newly diagnosed, previously untreated cHL patient sample. By magnetic negative selection, CD4+ T cells were purified from thawed PBMCs. Comparison PBMCs came from previously untreated, newly diagnosed classical Hodgkin lymphoma patients. Study results and limitations: Before treatment, TCR diversity in newly diagnosed patients was reportedly lower than in healthy donors. The authors have not defined what causes the repertoire differences, possibly disease activity or prior therapy.

This chain connects TRBV2 to TRBJ1-1, with a possible D match to TRBD1 (6 bases). Sequenced input: CD4+ T cells from blood. The sequence came from a human donor with classical Hodgkin lymphoma. CDR3 residues: CASSGQVNTEAFF. CDR3 DNA sequence: TGTGCCAGCAGTGGACAGGTTAACACTGAAGCTTTCTTT. Looking up the rest from reference TRBV2 and TRBJ1-1 gives the full variable domain: EPEVTQTPSHQVTQMGQEVILRCVPISNHLYFYWYRQILGQKVEFLVSFYNNEISEKSEIFDDQFSVERPDGSNFTLKIRSTKLEDSAMYFCASSGQVNTEAFFGQGTRLTVV.